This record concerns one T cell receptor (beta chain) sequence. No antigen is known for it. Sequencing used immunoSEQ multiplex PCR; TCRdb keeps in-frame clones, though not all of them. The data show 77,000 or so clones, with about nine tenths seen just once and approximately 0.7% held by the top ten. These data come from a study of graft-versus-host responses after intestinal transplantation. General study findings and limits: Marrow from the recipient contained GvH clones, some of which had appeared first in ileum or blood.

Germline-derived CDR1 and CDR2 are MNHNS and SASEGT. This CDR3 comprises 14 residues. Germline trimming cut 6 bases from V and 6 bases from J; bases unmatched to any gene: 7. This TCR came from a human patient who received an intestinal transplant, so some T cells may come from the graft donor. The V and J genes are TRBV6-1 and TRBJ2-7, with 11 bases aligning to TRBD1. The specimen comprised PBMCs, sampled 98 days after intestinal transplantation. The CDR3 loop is CASRGGQGASEQYF. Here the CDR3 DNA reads TGTGCCAGCAGGGGTGGACAGGGGGCGAGCGAGCAGTACTTC.